A selection of T cell receptor beta chains follows, all from one sample in a study of blood T cell repertoires in COVID-19. Measured with immunoSEQ multiplex PCR; TCRdb has only the in-frame clones, and not every one. The repertoire has approximately 230,000 clones, approximately 82% of them found once; the top ten carry approximately 15%. The sample was PBMCs or T cells enriched from blood (not recorded which). These TCRs come from a man aged 35 to 55 who had recovered from COVID-19. Each CDR3 is given with its conserved first and last residue. The D gene is left open where the match is weak. Only some rows state a clone size, as once, few, many or a class for expanded clones.

cdr3_nt: TGTGCCAGCAGCGCACAGGGATCACCCCTCCACTTT; cdr3_aa: CASSAQGSPLHF; d_call: NA; clone_size: NA; v_call: TRBV5-5; j_call: TRBJ1-6
cdr3_nt: TGTGCCAGTAGTACCGGCTCTCAGGGGACCCAGTACTTC; cdr3_aa: CASSTGSQGTQYF; d_call: NA; clone_size: NA; v_call: TRBV19; j_call: TRBJ2-5
cdr3_nt: TGCGCCAGCAGCCTGGAAGGGACAGGGGTTCAGCCCCAGCATTTT; cdr3_aa: CASSLEGTGVQPQHF; d_call: TRBD1; clone_size: once; v_call: TRBV4-1; j_call: TRBJ1-5
cdr3_nt: TGTGCCAGCAGCTTAATCGCAGGGCACGGGGAGCTGTTTTTT; cdr3_aa: CASSLIAGHGELFF; d_call: NA; clone_size: NA; v_call: TRBV7-9; j_call: TRBJ2-2
cdr3_nt: TGTGCCAGCAGCCTACCCGGGACAGGGAAGATCGCTTTCTTT; cdr3_aa: CASSLPGTGKIAFF; d_call: TRBD1; clone_size: NA; v_call: TRBV5-5; j_call: TRBJ1-1
cdr3_nt: TGTGCCAGCAGCTTACAGCGGTCTGGGGCCAACGTCCTGACTTTC; cdr3_aa: CASSLQRSGANVLTF; d_call: NA; clone_size: NA; v_call: TRBV13; j_call: TRBJ2-6
cdr3_nt: TGCGCCAGCAGCTTGGTACCAGGGATGTCCGGGGAGCTGTTTTTT; cdr3_aa: CASSLVPGMSGELFF; d_call: NA; clone_size: NA; v_call: TRBV5-1; j_call: TRBJ2-2
cdr3_nt: TGTGCCTGGACTAGCGGAGTCTACAATGAGCAGTTCTTC; cdr3_aa: CAWTSGVYNEQFF; d_call: TRBD2; clone_size: NA; v_call: TRBV30; j_call: TRBJ2-1
cdr3_nt: TGCGCCAGCAGCCCCCGAAGCGGAGAAGAGACCCAGTACTTC; cdr3_aa: CASSPRSGEETQYF; d_call: NA; clone_size: NA; v_call: TRBV5-1; j_call: TRBJ2-5
cdr3_nt: TGTGCCAGCAGCCAAGATGGTTGGCAGCGACGACGGAGCGAAAAACTGTTTTTT; cdr3_aa: CASSQDGWQRRRSEKLFF; d_call: NA; clone_size: NA; v_call: TRBV3-1/TRBV3-2; j_call: TRBJ1-4
cdr3_nt: TGTGCCAGCAGCTCGCAAATGAGCTCCTACAATGAGCAGTTCTTC; cdr3_aa: CASSSQMSSYNEQFF; d_call: NA; clone_size: NA; v_call: TRBV7-2; j_call: TRBJ2-1
cdr3_nt: TGTGCCAGCACCTCCCGAGGGGCGGGGGGGCCATACAATGAGCAGTTCTTC; cdr3_aa: CASTSRGAGGPYNEQFF; d_call: TRBD2; clone_size: NA; v_call: TRBV7-9; j_call: TRBJ2-1
cdr3_nt: TGCGCCAGCAGCCGACAGGGGGCGGCTGAAGCTTTCTTT; cdr3_aa: CASSRQGAAEAFF; d_call: TRBD1; clone_size: NA; v_call: TRBV5-1; j_call: TRBJ1-1
cdr3_nt: TGTGCCAGCAGACGACAGGGAGATTCCTACAATGAGCAGTTCTTC; cdr3_aa: CASRRQGDSYNEQFF; d_call: TRBD1; clone_size: NA; v_call: TRBV6-5; j_call: TRBJ2-1
cdr3_nt: TGCAGCGTTGGGGAGCGGGTCCCCAAGGAGCAGTACTTC; cdr3_aa: CSVGERVPKEQYF; d_call: NA; clone_size: NA; v_call: TRBV29-1; j_call: TRBJ2-7
cdr3_nt: TGCGCCAGCAGTGATGGGGCTCTTGGTGGCACCATATATTTT; cdr3_aa: CASSDGALGGTIYF; d_call: NA; clone_size: NA; v_call: TRBV10-1; j_call: TRBJ1-3
cdr3_nt: TGTGCCAGTAGTGGGGGGAAGGACACAGATACGCAGTATTTT; cdr3_aa: CASSGGKDTDTQYF; d_call: NA; clone_size: NA; v_call: TRBV19; j_call: TRBJ2-3
cdr3_nt: TGTGCCAGCAGCTCTACAGGGGACAGCGGGGGAGCTTTCTTT; cdr3_aa: CASSSTGDSGGAFF; d_call: TRBD1; clone_size: NA; v_call: TRBV7-9; j_call: TRBJ1-1
cdr3_nt: TGTGCCAGTCGCCGGGACATTAATTCACCCCTCCACTTT; cdr3_aa: CASRRDINSPLHF; d_call: NA; clone_size: NA; v_call: TRBV19; j_call: TRBJ1-6
cdr3_nt: TGTGCCAGCAACACGGGACAGGGATTTTATCAGCCCCAGCATTTT; cdr3_aa: CASNTGQGFYQPQHF; d_call: TRBD1; clone_size: NA; v_call: TRBV6-5; j_call: TRBJ1-5
cdr3_nt: TGTGCCAGCAGCTTGGCCAGGGGTCTTATGGGCTATGGCTACACCTTC; cdr3_aa: CASSLARGLMGYGYTF; d_call: NA; clone_size: NA; v_call: TRBV5-4; j_call: TRBJ1-2
cdr3_nt: TGCGCCAGCAGCTTGCAGTCTAGCAGGGGGGCTAACTATGGCTACACCTTC; cdr3_aa: CASSLQSSRGANYGYTF; d_call: TRBD1; clone_size: few; v_call: TRBV5-1; j_call: TRBJ1-2
cdr3_nt: TGTGCCAGCAGCCGGGTGGCCTATAATTCACCCCTCCACTTT; cdr3_aa: CASSRVAYNSPLHF; d_call: NA; clone_size: NA; v_call: TRBV11-2; j_call: TRBJ1-6
cdr3_nt: TGTGCCAGCTCAATCGGGATCGACAATGAGCAGTTCTTC; cdr3_aa: CASSIGIDNEQFF; d_call: NA; clone_size: NA; v_call: TRBV18; j_call: TRBJ2-1
cdr3_nt: TGTGCCAGCAGCTTAGGTGGGACTAGGATGGAGACCCAGTACTTC; cdr3_aa: CASSLGGTRMETQYF; d_call: TRBD2; clone_size: NA; v_call: TRBV7-8; j_call: TRBJ2-5
cdr3_nt: TGCAGCGTTGTCAGGGATAGCACTGAAGCTTTCTTT; cdr3_aa: CSVVRDSTEAFF; d_call: NA; clone_size: NA; v_call: TRBV29-1; j_call: TRBJ1-1
cdr3_nt: TGTGCCAGCATGACCGGGATAAGGACTGAAGCTTTCTTT; cdr3_aa: CASMTGIRTEAFF; d_call: NA; clone_size: few; v_call: TRBV28; j_call: TRBJ1-1
cdr3_nt: TGTGCCAGCAGTCCCCAGGGTTCGGTCACAGATACGCAGTATTTT; cdr3_aa: CASSPQGSVTDTQYF; d_call: NA; clone_size: NA; v_call: TRBV28; j_call: TRBJ2-3
cdr3_nt: TGTGCCAGCAGCTCGATAGATTCACCCCTCCACTTT; cdr3_aa: CASSSIDSPLHF; d_call: NA; clone_size: NA; v_call: TRBV7-6; j_call: TRBJ1-6
cdr3_nt: TGTGCCAGCACCCTAGCGGGAGTGATCAATGAGCAGTTCTTC; cdr3_aa: CASTLAGVINEQFF; d_call: TRBD2; clone_size: NA; v_call: TRBV3-1/TRBV3-2; j_call: TRBJ2-1
cdr3_nt: TGTGCCAGCAGTGAGGGAGCCTCTGGGGCCAACGTCCTGACTTTC; cdr3_aa: CASSEGASGANVLTF; d_call: NA; clone_size: NA; v_call: TRBV28; j_call: TRBJ2-6
cdr3_nt: TGTGCCAGCGGTGACAGGGTTAGTTCACCCCTCCACTTT; cdr3_aa: CASGDRVSSPLHF; d_call: TRBD1; clone_size: NA; v_call: TRBV6-1; j_call: TRBJ1-6
cdr3_nt: TGTGCCACCAGCAGCAGTTCCAAAAACATTCAGTACTTC; cdr3_aa: CATSSSSKNIQYF; d_call: NA; clone_size: NA; v_call: TRBV15; j_call: TRBJ2-4
cdr3_nt: TGTGCCAGTAAGCGCGGCAGGGGGTTGTACGGCTACACCTTC; cdr3_aa: CASKRGRGLYGYTF; d_call: TRBD1; clone_size: once; v_call: TRBV19; j_call: TRBJ1-2
cdr3_nt: TGTGCCAGCAGCGTACTGGCGGATGAGCAGTTCTTC; cdr3_aa: CASSVLADEQFF; d_call: NA; clone_size: NA; v_call: TRBV9; j_call: TRBJ2-1